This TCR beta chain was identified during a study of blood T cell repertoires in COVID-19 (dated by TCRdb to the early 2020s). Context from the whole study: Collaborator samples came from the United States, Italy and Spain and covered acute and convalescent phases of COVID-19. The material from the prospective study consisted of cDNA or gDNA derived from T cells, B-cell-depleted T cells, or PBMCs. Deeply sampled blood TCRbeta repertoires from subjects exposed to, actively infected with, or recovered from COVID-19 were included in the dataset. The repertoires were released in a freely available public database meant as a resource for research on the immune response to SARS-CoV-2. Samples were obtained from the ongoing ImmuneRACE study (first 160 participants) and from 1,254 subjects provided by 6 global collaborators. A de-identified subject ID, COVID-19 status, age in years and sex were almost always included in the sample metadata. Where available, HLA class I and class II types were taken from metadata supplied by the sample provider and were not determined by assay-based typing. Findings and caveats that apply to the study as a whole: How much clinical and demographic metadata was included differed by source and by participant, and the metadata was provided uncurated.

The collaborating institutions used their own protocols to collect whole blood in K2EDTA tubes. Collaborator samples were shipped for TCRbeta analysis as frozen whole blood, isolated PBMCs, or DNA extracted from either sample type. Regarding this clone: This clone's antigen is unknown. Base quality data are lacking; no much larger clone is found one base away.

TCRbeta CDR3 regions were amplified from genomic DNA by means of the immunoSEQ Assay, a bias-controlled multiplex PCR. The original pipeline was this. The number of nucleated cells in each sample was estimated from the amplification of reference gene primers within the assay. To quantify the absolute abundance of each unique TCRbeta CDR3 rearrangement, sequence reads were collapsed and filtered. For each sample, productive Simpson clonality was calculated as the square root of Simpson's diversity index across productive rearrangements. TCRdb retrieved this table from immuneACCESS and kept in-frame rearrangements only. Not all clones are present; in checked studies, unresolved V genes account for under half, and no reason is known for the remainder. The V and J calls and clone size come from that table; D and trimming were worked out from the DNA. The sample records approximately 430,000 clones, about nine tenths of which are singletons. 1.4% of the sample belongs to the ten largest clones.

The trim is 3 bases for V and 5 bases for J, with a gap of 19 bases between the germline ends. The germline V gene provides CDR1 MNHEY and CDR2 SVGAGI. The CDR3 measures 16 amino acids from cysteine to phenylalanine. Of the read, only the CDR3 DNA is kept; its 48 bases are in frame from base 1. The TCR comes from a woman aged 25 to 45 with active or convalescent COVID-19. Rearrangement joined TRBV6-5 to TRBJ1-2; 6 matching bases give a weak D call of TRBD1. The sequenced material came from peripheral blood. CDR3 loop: CASSYTFDDRLYGYTF. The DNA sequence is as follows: TGTGCCAGCAGTTATACATTTGACGACAGGCTGTATGGCTACACCTTC.